Listed here is a single T cell receptor beta chain. The antigen is unknown. Germline CDR1 and CDR2: SGHTA and FQGNSA. Trimming removed 7 bases at V and 0 bases at J, with 13 bases between. The CDR3 has 15 residues. Measured with immunoSEQ multiplex PCR; TCRdb has only the in-frame clones, and not every one. The table shows 1.6 million or so clones, with around 97% occurring only once. The data were taken from a study of shared clonotypes between healthy human individuals. As for the study in general: The composition of the donors was a couple of women and a few men aged 18 to 49. Study-wide points: Estimated richness was generally greater in naive than memory subsets.

Donors were Caucasian adults residing in Nashville, Tennessee, USA. The authors divided CD4+ cells into CD45RA+ naive and CD45RA-negative memory subsets. The origin of this receptor is a man younger than 45 in good health. The rearrangement joins TRBV7-2 to TRBJ2-1, with D possibly being TRBD2 (6 bases). The sequenced sample consisted of naive CD4+ T cells sorted from blood. Subset: CD45RA+ positively selected. CDR3 in DNA: TGTGCCAGCACAATAGGAGGGACCTCCTACAATGAGCAGTTCTTC. Its translation: CASTIGGTSYNEQFF.